A single sample gave rise to the 24 T cell receptor beta chains below, sequenced in a study of OX40 agonist ivuxolimab in advanced cancers. Data came from immunoSEQ multiplex PCR; TCRdb stores just in-frame clones and leaves some out. The sample records around 76,000 clones, 85% being singletons. Sample: CD4+ or CD8+ T cells sorted from blood, taken in a trial of the OX40 agonist ivuxolimab. The source is an adult with an advanced solid tumor such as melanoma, head and neck, liver or kidney cancer.

This rearrangement joins TRBV6-5 to TRBJ1-1; no clear D gene. Germline V gene lookup returns CDR1 MNHEY and CDR2 SVGAGI. Trimming stripped 2 bases from V and 4 bases from J, with 11 bases between. CDR3 length: 14 amino acids. CDR3 bases: TGTGCCAGCAGTTACCGCCCGGGGAGCACTGAAGCTTTCTTT. This sequence encodes CASSYRPGSTEAFF.

The CDR3 here is CASSQVGFSSSEQYF. DNA of the CDR3: TGCGCCAGCAGCCAAGTCGGGTTCTCCTCTAGCGAGCAGTACTTC. V usage is TRBV4-3 and J usage is TRBJ2-7; D is unclear. This CDR3 is 15 amino acids long. V lost 1 base and J lost 6, with 16 bases in between. Germline CDR1 LGHNA, CDR2 YSLEER.

This rearrangement joins TRBV11-3 to TRBJ2-7; D remains ambiguous. This CDR3 spans 13 amino acids. The germline V gene encodes CDR1 SGHNT and CDR2 YENEEA. The V and J ends lost 1 base and 2 bases respectively, with 6 bases between them. The CDR3 region is CASSLGATYEQYF. In DNA form, the CDR3 reads TGTGCCAGCAGCTTAGGCGCTACCTACGAGCAGTACTTC.

The gene calls are TRBV6-6 and TRBJ1-5; D unresolved. Per the germline V gene, CDR1 is MNHNY and CDR2 is SVGAGI (reference sequence). V lost 6 bases and J lost 2, with 17 bases in between. This CDR3 has 16 amino acids. The CDR3 DNA reads TGTGCCAGCAGCCCCCGTAGCAGTGGGGGCAATCAGCCCCAGCATTTT. It specifies CASSPRSSGGNQPQHF.

The chain joins TRBV6-1 to TRBJ1-4; 8 positions agree with TRBD1. With V trimmed by 3 bases and J by 8 bases, 2 bases remained unmatched. The CDR3 totals 13 residues. CDR1 is MNHNS, CDR2 SASEGT, per germline. CDR3 amino acids: CASSENRGEKLFF. The CDR3, as DNA: TGTGCCAGCAGTGAGAACAGGGGGGAAAAACTGTTTTTT.

The chain carries TRBV7-9 and TRBJ2-1; 9 bases agree with TRBD1. V shed 10 bases and J 0 bases; nucleotides not matched to a gene: 4. There are 14 residues in the CDR3. Germline-derived CDR1 and CDR2 are SEHNR and FQNEAQ (reference sequence). The CDR3 nucleotides are TGTGCCACAGGGACAGGGAGCTCCTACAATGAGCAGTTCTTC. Encoded protein: CATGTGSSYNEQFF.

The chain is built from TRBV27 and TRBJ2-1; TRBD2 matches at 12 bases. V was pared by 6 bases and J by 6 bases, with 6 bases of the junction left unmatched. The CDR3 extends over 15 amino acids. Germline V CDR1 and CDR2: MNHEY, SMNVEV (reference sequence). DNA of the CDR3: TGTGCCAGCAGGGTCGGACTAGCGGGACCCAATGAGCAGTTCTTC. Its translation: CASRVGLAGPNEQFF.

V is TRBV11-2 and J is TRBJ2-5, with 7 bases matching TRBD2. Germline-derived CDR1 and CDR2 are SGHAT and FQNNGV. Trimming removed 1 base from V and 5 bases from J; junction bases left unmatched: 16. There are 18 residues in the CDR3. The CDR3 DNA follows: TGTGCCAGCAGCTTAGGGGCTACCTGGGAGGGAGGGCGCGAGACCCAGTACTTC. Translating gives CASSLGATWEGGRETQYF.

The chain carries TRBV4-2 and TRBJ2-3; D is uncertain. The CDR3 spans 13 residues. The ends were cut back, 5 bases at V and 3 bases at J, with 9 bases in the middle. Germline-derived CDR1 and CDR2 are LGHNA and YNFKEQ. The CDR3 spells CASSLLQTDTQYF. CDR3 nucleotides: TGTGCCAGCAGCTTGTTGCAGACAGATACGCAGTATTTT.

In DNA, the CDR3 is TGTGCCAGCAGTATACGGACAGGGCAAGAGACCCAGTACTTC. It encodes CASSIRTGQETQYF. The chain carries TRBV2 and TRBJ2-5; 8 bases are a match to TRBD1. V lost 5 bases, J lost 2 bases, and 4 bases stayed unmatched. CDR3 length: 14 amino acids. Germline V lookup: CDR1 SNHLY, CDR2 FYNNEI.

The V and J genes are TRBV28 and TRBJ2-7; D is undetermined. V was clipped by 2 bases and J by 0 bases, with 11 bases between them. The CDR3 is 15 amino acids. The germline gives CDR1 MDHEN, CDR2 SYDVKM. The CDR3 loop reads CASSLLQPLSYEQYV. The CDR3 coding sequence is TGTGCCAGCAGTTTACTACAGCCTCTCTCCTACGAGCAGTACGTC.

This chain uses TRBV27 with TRBJ2-1, with a tentative D call TRBD2 (5 bases). This CDR3 is built from 14 residues. Germline CDR1 reads MNHEY; CDR2 reads SMNVEV (reference sequence). Trimming pared 6 bases from V and 6 bases from J, leaving 15 bases between. The CDR3 DNA is TGTGCCAGCAGCCCCTCTACGGGGAGCAATGAGCAGTTCTTC. This sequence encodes CASSPSTGSNEQFF.

The chain uses TRBV29-1 and TRBJ1-5, with TRBD1 identical over 7 bases. V lost 4 bases and J lost 6; bases outside the gene matches: 6. The length of the CDR3 is 13 residues. Germline V gene data show CDR1 as SQVTM and CDR2 as ANQGSEA. In DNA form, the CDR3 reads TGCAGCGTTGGACAGGGTCTCCGTCAGCCCCAGCATTTT. Its protein is CSVGQGLRQPQHF.

This chain links TRBV28 with TRBJ1-4; the D gene is possibly TRBD1 (5 bases). V lost 6 bases, J lost 8 bases, and 7 bases lay in between. Germline CDR1 MDHEN, CDR2 SYDVKM. The CDR3 is 11 amino acids. The CDR3 here is CASRGDEKLFF. The CDR3 DNA reads as TGTGCCAGCAGGGGGGACGAAAAACTGTTTTTT.

This clone showed up just once. The rearrangement uses TRBV19 and TRBJ1-4; 9 bases are shared with TRBD1. The CDR3 loop spans 13 amino acids. V shed 7 bases, J shed 8 bases, and the junction held 5 bases outside the gene matches. Germline CDR1 and CDR2: LNHDA and SQIVND (reference sequence). CDR3 region: CASIRTGVEKLFF. The CDR3 nucleotides are TGTGCCAGTATCAGGACAGGGGTCGAAAAACTGTTTTTT.

This clone showed up just once. V is TRBV27 and J is TRBJ1-5; D remains unclear. The germline V gene has CDR1 MNHEY and CDR2 SMNVEV (reference sequence). V lost 7 bases, J lost 0 bases, and 10 bases lay in between. This CDR3 region has 14 residues. The CDR3 nucleotides read TGTGCCAGCAAACCGGGCCTTAGCAATCAGCCCCAGCATTTT. Protein: CASKPGLSNQPQHF.

This chain uses TRBV19 with TRBJ2-1; maybe TRBD1 (6 bases). This CDR3 contains 15 residues. Between the trimmed V and J ends, which lost 6 bases and 7 bases, there was a span of 19 bases. The germline CDR1 and CDR2 sequences are LNHDA and SQIVND (reference sequence). The CDR3 DNA sequence: TGTGCCAGTAGCCCCCGAGGGACAAGGACAAATGAGCAGTTCTTC. It specifies CASSPRGTRTNEQFF.

The V and J genes are TRBV28 and TRBJ2-2; unclear D gene. Germline assignment: CDR1 MDHEN and CDR2 SYDVKM. The CDR3 spans 15 residues. The V end lost 5 bases, the J end lost 1 base, and 11 bases lay between the germline ends. CDR3 DNA sequence: TGTGCCAGCAGTCTCCTATCGGAGAACACCGGGGAGCTGTTTTTT. It specifies CASSLLSENTGELFF.

The gene calls are TRBV9 and TRBJ1-4; D might be TRBD1 (5 bases). Per the germline V gene, CDR1 is SGDLS and CDR2 is YYNGEE. Trimming stripped 1 base from V and 6 bases from J, with 10 bases between. The CDR3 covers 14 residues. CDR3 in DNA: TGTGCCAGCAGCGTACAGGGAGGGGATGAAAAACTGTTTTTT. Translating gives CASSVQGGDEKLFF.

The CDR3 coding sequence is TGTGCCTGGAGTGGCGGGGCAGGATACCCCTACACCTTC. Translating it yields CAWSGGAGYPYTF. The chain employs TRBV30 and TRBJ1-2; possible D gene TRBD1, 5 bases. This CDR3 contains 13 residues. The germline V and J ends were trimmed by 1 base and 10 bases, with 16 bases remaining between them. From germline, CDR1 is GTSNPN and CDR2 SVGIG (reference sequence).

The rearrangement links TRBV6-5 to TRBJ1-6; 9 positions match TRBD1. The CDR3 consists of 14 residues. Germline CDR1 and CDR2: MNHEY and SVGAGI. Trimming cost V 4 bases and J 6 bases; bases outside gene matches: 1. CDR3 region: CASSWDRANSPLHF. CDR3 coding DNA: TGTGCCAGCAGTTGGGACAGGGCTAATTCACCCCTCCACTTT.

The genes are TRBV15 and TRBJ1-4; a weak D match, TRBD1 (5 bases). Germline CDR1 LNHNV, CDR2 YYDKDF (reference sequence). The length of the CDR3 is 16 residues. V lost 1 base to trimming and J lost 4 bases, with 13 bases between them. For the CDR3, the DNA is TGTGCCACCAGCAGAGGAGGGCAGGGACGTAATGAAAAACTGTTTTTT. Amino acids: CATSRGGQGRNEKLFF.

A single count supports this clone. V gene TRBV6-6 combines with J gene TRBJ1-1; 10 nucleotides agree with TRBD1. Trimming cost V 7 bases and J 10 bases; bases outside gene matches: 9. This CDR3 comprises 13 residues. Germline V gene sequence: CDR1 MNHNY, CDR2 SVGAGI (reference sequence). The CDR3 sequence is CASTLEGTGVAFF. In DNA, the CDR3 is TGTGCCAGCACTTTAGAGGGGACAGGGGTAGCTTTCTTT.

V is TRBV5-4 and J is TRBJ2-1, with no clear D. The V gene's germline CDR1 is SGHNT and CDR2 YYREEE (reference sequence). CDR3 length equals 13 residues. V was clipped by 1 base and J by 8 bases, with 10 bases between them. DNA of the CDR3: TGTGCCAGCAGCTTGCGGTCGAGCGATGAGCAGTTCTTC. It is translated as CASSLRSSDEQFF.